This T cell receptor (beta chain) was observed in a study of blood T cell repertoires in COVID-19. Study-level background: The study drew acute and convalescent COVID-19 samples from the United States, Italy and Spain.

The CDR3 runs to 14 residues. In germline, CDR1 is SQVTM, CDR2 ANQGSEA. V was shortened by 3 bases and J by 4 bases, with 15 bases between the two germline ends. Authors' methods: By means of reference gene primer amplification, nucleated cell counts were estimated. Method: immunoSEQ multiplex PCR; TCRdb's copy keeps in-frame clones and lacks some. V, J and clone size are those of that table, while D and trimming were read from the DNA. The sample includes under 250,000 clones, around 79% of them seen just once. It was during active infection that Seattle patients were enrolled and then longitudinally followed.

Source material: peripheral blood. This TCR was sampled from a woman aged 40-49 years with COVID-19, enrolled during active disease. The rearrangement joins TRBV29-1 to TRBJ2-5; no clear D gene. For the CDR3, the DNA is TGCAGCGTTGATTTACCCCCAGGTGGAGAGACCCAGTACTTC. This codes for CSVDLPPGGETQYF.